This TCR beta chain was recorded in a study of shared clonotypes between healthy human individuals. Repertoires were generated with immunoSEQ multiplex PCR, while TCRdb's copy carries only in-frame clones and drops some. The sample contains some 2,000,000 clones, approximately 94% of which appear only once. Germline V CDR1 and CDR2: SQVTM, ANQGSEA. This CDR3 spans 13 amino acids. V lost 7 bases and J 4 bases, leaving 16 bases between the germline ends. CD8 cells regarded as naive lacked CD45RO, were positively chosen for CCR7, and omitted terminally differentiated effector memory CD45RA+ cells. This clone was observed once.

This TCR came from a man aged 18 to 29 in good health. What was sequenced was naive CD8+ T cells sorted from blood. The chain couples TRBV29-1 to TRBJ2-5; D is ambiguous. Here the CDR3 reads CSASAFLGETQYF. CDR3 in DNA: TGCAGCGCGTCAGCGTTCTTAGGAGAGACCCAGTACTTC.